The 4 T cell receptor beta chains below come from one sample, sequenced in a study of blood T cell repertoires in COVID-19. Measured with immunoSEQ multiplex PCR; TCRdb has only the in-frame clones, and not every one. The table has 90,000 to 150,000 clones, about 87% seen once. Sequenced input: peripheral blood. These receptor sequences come from a woman between 45 and 60 years old with acute or convalescent COVID-19.

The V gene is TRBV20-1, the J gene TRBJ1-5; 7 bases agree with TRBD1. Germline lookup yields CDR1 DFQATT and CDR2 SNEGSKA (reference sequence). This CDR3 is 16 amino acids long. The ends lost 5 bases at V and 3 bases at J; junction bases unmatched: 13. CDR3 sequence reads: CSAGVGQGVSNQPQHF. The CDR3, as DNA: TGCAGTGCTGGTGTTGGGCAGGGGGTCTCCAATCAGCCCCAGCATTTT.

The chain links TRBV7-8 to TRBJ1-4; no clear D gene. The CDR3 is 15 amino acids. Trimming pared 5 bases from V and 0 bases from J, leaving 10 bases between. Germline CDR1 and CDR2: SGHVS and FQNEAQ. The CDR3 DNA reads TGTGCCAGCAGCCGCCGTTCGGCAACTAATGAAAAACTGTTTTTT. This translates into CASSRRSATNEKLFF.

The genes are TRBV25-1 and TRBJ2-5; 13 bases line up with TRBD2. The germline CDR1 and CDR2 sequences are MGHDK and SYGVNS. Trimming at V came to 3 bases and at J to 5 bases, leaving 6 bases not matched to a gene. CDR3 size: 16 residues. The CDR3: CASSEGGTSGKETQYF. CDR3 nucleotide sequence: TGTGCCAGCAGTGAGGGGGGGACTAGCGGGAAGGAGACCCAGTACTTC.

The gene calls are TRBV5-6 and TRBJ1-2; 7 bases are shared with TRBD1. The CDR3 is 12 residues long. Germline V gene sequence: CDR1 SGHDT, CDR2 YYEEEE. The V gene end was trimmed by 4 bases and the J gene end by 8 bases; junction bases not matched to a gene: 5. CDR3: CASSQGGRGYTF. Written as DNA, the CDR3 is TGTGCCAGCAGCCAGGGGGGACGCGGCTACACCTTC.